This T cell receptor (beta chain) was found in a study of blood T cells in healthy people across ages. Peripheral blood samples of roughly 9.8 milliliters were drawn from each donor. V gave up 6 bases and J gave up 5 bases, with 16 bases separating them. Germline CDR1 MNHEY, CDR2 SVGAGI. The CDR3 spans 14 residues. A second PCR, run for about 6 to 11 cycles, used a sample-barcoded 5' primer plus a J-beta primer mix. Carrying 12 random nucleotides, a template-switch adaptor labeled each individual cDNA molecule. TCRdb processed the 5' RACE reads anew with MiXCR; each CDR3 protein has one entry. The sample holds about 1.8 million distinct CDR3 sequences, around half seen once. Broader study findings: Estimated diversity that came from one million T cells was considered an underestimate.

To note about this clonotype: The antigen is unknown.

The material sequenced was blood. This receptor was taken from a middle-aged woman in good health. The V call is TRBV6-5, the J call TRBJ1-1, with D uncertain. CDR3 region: CASSLGSRGTEAFF. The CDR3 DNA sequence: TGTGCCAGCAGCCTCGGCTCCAGAGGGACTGAAGCTTTCTTT.